This entry features one T cell receptor (beta chain) sequence. This clone was found once. Which antigen it targets is not known. Base quality data are lacking; no much larger clone is found one base away. The entry originates in a study of blood T cell repertoires in COVID-19 (dated by TCRdb to about 2020). For context, the study as a whole: Samples covering the acute and convalescent phases of COVID-19 were provided by collaborators in the United States, Italy and Spain. The material from the prospective study consisted of cDNA or gDNA derived from T cells, B-cell-depleted T cells, or PBMCs. The repertoires were released in a freely available public database meant as a resource for research on the immune response to SARS-CoV-2. Where available, HLA class I and class II types were taken from metadata supplied by the sample provider and were not determined by assay-based typing. Deeply sampled blood TCRbeta repertoires from subjects exposed to, actively infected with, or recovered from COVID-19 were included in the dataset. The samples were drawn from the first 160 participants of the ongoing ImmuneRACE study and from 950 to 1,500 subjects provided by 6 global collaborators. Sample metadata almost always included a de-identified subject ID, COVID-19 status, age in years and sex.

The research as a whole found: The amount of clinical and demographic metadata varied by source and participant and was provided uncurated.

The junction carries 14 bases between V and J, which are trimmed by 3 bases and 5 bases respectively. Looking up the germline V gene yields CDR1 SGDLS and CDR2 YYNGEE. Spanning cysteine to phenylalanine, the CDR3 consists of 14 amino acids. The kept DNA is CDR3 alone, 42 bases in frame from the first base. Each collaborating institution followed its own protocols to collect whole blood in K2EDTA tubes. For TCRbeta analysis, collaborator samples were shipped as frozen whole blood, as isolated PBMCs, or as DNA extracted from either sample type. TCRbeta CDR3 regions were amplified from genomic DNA by means of the immunoSEQ Assay, a bias-controlled multiplex PCR. Processing in the source paper ran as follows. The number of nucleated cells in each sample was estimated from the amplification of reference gene primers within the assay. To quantify the absolute abundance of each unique TCRbeta CDR3 rearrangement, sequence reads were collapsed and filtered. For each sample, productive Simpson clonality was calculated by taking the square root of Simpson's diversity index across productive rearrangements. TCRdb took this table from immuneACCESS and kept in-frame rearrangements with V and J called. Such tables lack part of the clones; where checked against another copy, unresolved V genes explain under half of the gap, and the rest is unexplained. The V and J calls and clone size come from that table; D and trimming were worked out from the DNA. A total of 70,000 to 85,000 clones appear in this sample, roughly 78% of them only once. The ten largest clones take up about 10% of the sample.

The chain is made from TRBV9 and TRBJ2-5; a weak D assignment points to TRBD2 (6 bases agree). The TCR originated in a man aged 55 to 69 with acute or convalescent COVID-19. Material: peripheral blood. The CDR3 loop reads CASSAGEGYETQYF. The base sequence is TGTGCCAGCAGCGCGGGGGAAGGGTACGAGACCCAGTACTTC. The CDR3 plus the reference TRBV9 and TRBJ2-5 genes for the other parts give the full variable domain: DSGVTQTPKHLITATGQRVTLRCSPRSGDLSVYWYQQSLDQGLQFLIQYYNGEERAKGNILERFSAQQFPDLHSELNLSSLELGDSALYFCASSAGEGYETQYFGPGTRLLVL.